These 29 T cell receptor beta chains came from one sample sequenced in a study of early T cells in non-severe SARS-CoV-2 infection. TCRdb re-derived calls from the 5' RACE reads in MiXCR, one entry per CDR3 protein. The sample carries roughly 26,000 distinct CDR3 sequences, 5% to 6.5% recorded once. The sequencing input was whole blood. All receptors derive from an adult who was a healthcare worker with PCR-confirmed SARS-CoV-2 infection or an uninfected control (not recorded which).

This clonotype has more than one count but fewer than ten. One junction end does not reproduce the germline sequence, and a read error may be involved. The rearrangement joins TRBV18 to TRBJ1-5, with 7 bases identical to TRBD1. This CDR3 has 15 amino acids. The V gene's germline CDR1 is KGHSH and CDR2 LQKENI. CDR3 in amino acids: CASSPPTGRNQPQHF. CDR3 sequence (DNA): TGTGCCAGCTCGCCACCGACAGGGCGGAATCAGCCCCAGCATTTT.

This sequence joins TRBV20-1 and TRBJ1-1, with TRBD1 identical over 7 bases. The CDR3 covers 12 residues. J gave up 6 bases and V 8 bases, and 9 bases lay outside the gene matches. The germline V gene has CDR1 DFQATT and CDR2 SNEGSKA (reference sequence). The CDR3 DNA sequence: TGCAGTACACCCGGGACAGCGGCTGAAGCTTTCTTT. This codes for CSTPGTAAEAFF.

The table lists this clonotype with many counts. This chain joins TRBV6-4 and TRBJ1-1; D possibly corresponds to TRBD1 (6 bases). Trimming removed 3 bases from V and 2 bases from J, with 7 bases in between. The CDR3 loop spans 13 amino acids. The germline V gene encodes CDR1 MRHNA and CDR2 SNTAGT. The CDR3 coding sequence is TGTGCCAGCAGTGAGGACAGAAACACTGAAGCTTTCTTT. It is translated as CASSEDRNTEAFF.

This clonotype occurred many times. The rearrangement uses TRBV5-4 and TRBJ2-1; no clear D gene. From germline, CDR1 is SGHNT and CDR2 YYREEE (reference sequence). The V and J ends lost 2 bases and 8 bases respectively, with 14 bases between them. There are 14 residues in the CDR3. The CDR3 DNA sequence: TGTGCCAGCAGCTTAGAGGCCCCAATCCATGAGCAGTTCTTC. Residues: CASSLEAPIHEQFF.

By proportion, this clonotype is medium-sized (0.01 to 0.1%). This chain joins TRBV5-4 and TRBJ2-7, with 7 positions matching TRBD1. From germline, CDR1 is SGHNT and CDR2 YYREEE (reference sequence). J was trimmed by 4 bases and V by 3 bases; bases with no gene match: 10. CDR3 length: 15 residues. The CDR3 sequence is CASSWGQGGVYEQYF. In nucleotides, the CDR3 is TGTGCCAGCAGCTGGGGACAAGGGGGCGTTTACGAGCAGTACTTC.

The chain recombines TRBV12-3 or TRBV12-4 with TRBJ2-7, with D tentatively TRBD2 (6 bases). V was pared by 6 bases and J by 7 bases, with 16 bases between. CDR3 length: 13 residues. The CDR3 loop is CASSPDYLGEQYF. In DNA, the CDR3 is TGTGCCAGCAGCCCGGACTACTTAGGGGAGCAGTACTTC.

This clonotype has just a few counts. This sequence joins TRBV12-3 or TRBV12-4 and TRBJ2-5, with 12 bases that match TRBD2. CDR3 size: 17 residues. Trimming at V came to 5 bases and at J to 4 bases, leaving 11 bases not matched to a gene. This chain's CDR3 is CASSPSGGASVTETQYF. Written as DNA, the CDR3 is TGTGCCAGCAGTCCTAGCGGGGGGGCCAGTGTGACAGAGACCCAGTACTTC.

The chain uses TRBV20-1 and TRBJ1-1; D is uncertain. Trimming removed 5 bases at V and 1 base at J, with 11 bases between. The germline V gene has CDR1 DFQATT and CDR2 SNEGSKA (reference sequence). CDR3 length: 13 amino acids. The CDR3 DNA sequence: TGCAGTGCTCGGTCTGGCCAGAACACTGAAGCTTTCTTT. It codes for CSARSGQNTEAFF.

This chain uses TRBV7-9 with TRBJ1-2; TRBD1 is a possible D gene (5 bases). The CDR3 runs to 13 residues. Trimming removed 3 bases at V and 7 bases at J, with 12 bases between. Germline lookup yields CDR1 SEHNR and CDR2 FQNEAQ (reference sequence). CDR3 DNA: TGTGCCAGCAGCTTCTCCAGGGTGGGTGGCTACACCTTC. Protein sequence: CASSFSRVGGYTF.

This clonotype showed up just a few times. The rearrangement uses TRBV6-1 and TRBJ1-6; D may be TRBD1 (5 bases). V gave up 4 bases and J gave up 6 bases, with 13 bases separating them. The CDR3 totals 15 residues. Looked up from germline, CDR1 is MNHNS and CDR2 is SASEGT. DNA for the CDR3: TGTGCCAGCAGTGCGACCGGGACGACTAATTCACCCCTCCACTTT. This gives the protein CASSATGTTNSPLHF.

Ten or more counts support this clonotype. The chain joins TRBV27 to TRBJ2-1, with 9 bases identical to TRBD2. Per germline, CDR1 MNHEY and CDR2 SMNVEV (reference sequence). Trimming removed 5 bases from V and 2 bases from J; junction bases left unmatched: 7. CDR3 length: 16 residues. The CDR3 nucleotides are TGTGCCAGCAGTACCCGGACTAGCGCCGCCTACAATGAGCAGTTCTTC. As protein: CASSTRTSAAYNEQFF.

This clonotype was observed at least ten times. This chain joins TRBV29-1 and TRBJ2-1, with D perhaps matching TRBD1 (5 bases). Germline CDR1 SQVTM, CDR2 ANQGSEA. The CDR3 sequence is 15 residues long. V was pared by 0 bases and J by 5 bases, with 14 bases between. In DNA form, the CDR3 reads TGCAGCGTTGAAGATGGGGCGTACCAACACAATGAGCAGTTCTTC. Its protein product is CSVEDGAYQHNEQFF.

This clonotype occurred many times. The chain links TRBV6-1 to TRBJ2-1; either TRBD1 or TRBD2 may supply D (6 bases each). Deletions cut 0 bases from V and 4 bases from J, with 16 bases between. Germline V gene data show CDR1 as MNHNS and CDR2 as SASEGT. CDR3 size: 17 residues. CDR3 sequence: CASSEAMSGGGYNEQFF. In DNA form, the CDR3 reads TGTGCCAGCAGTGAAGCTATGAGTGGAGGGGGGTACAATGAGCAGTTCTTC.

The V and J genes are TRBV9 and TRBJ1-1, with 10 bases matching TRBD1. Per germline, CDR1 SGDLS and CDR2 YYNGEE. V was pared by 4 bases and J by 6 bases, with 3 bases of the junction left unmatched. CDR3 length: 13 residues. As DNA, the CDR3 is TGTGCCAGCAGCCCGGGACAGGGGTCTGAAGCTTTCTTT. Protein product: CASSPGQGSEAFF. Full variable domain (rest looked up from reference TRBV9 and TRBJ1-1): DSGVTQTPKHLITATGQRVTLRCSPRSGDLSVYWYQQSLDQGLQFLIQYYNGEERAKGNILERFSAQQFPDLHSELNLSSLELGDSALYFCASSPGQGSEAFFGQGTRLTVV.

With regard to this clonotype: A much larger clone sits a single nucleotide away, making a read error possible. The chain employs TRBV7-2 and TRBJ2-2; D could derive from TRBD1 or TRBD2 (5 bases each). The CDR3 extends over 14 amino acids. Germline-derived CDR1 and CDR2 are SGHTA and FQGNSA. CDR3: CASSYRTGNGELIF. CDR3 DNA: TGTGCCAGCAGCTACAGGACGGGGAACGGGGAGCTGATTTTT. Based on the CDR3 plus reference TRBV7-2 and TRBJ2-2, the full variable domain is GAGVSQSPSNKVTEKGKDVELRCDPISGHTALYWYRQSLGQGLEFLIYFQGNSAPDKSGLPSDRFSAERTGGSVSTLTIQRTQQEDSAVYLCASSYRTGNGELIFGEGSRLTVL.

Ten or more counts support this clonotype. Its ends do not fully match the called genes, so a read error is possible. V and J are TRBV29-1 and TRBJ2-1; unclear D gene. Per the germline V gene, CDR1 is SQVTM and CDR2 is ANQGSEA. This CDR3 comprises 13 residues. This CDR3 reads CSVDRQDINGQFF. CDR3 in DNA: TGCAGCGTTGATCGGCAAGACATTAATGGGCAGTTCTTC.

This clonotype was recorded at least ten times. The chain recombines TRBV9 with TRBJ2-7; a possible D gene is TRBD1 (5 bases). This CDR3 contains 14 residues. CDR1 is SGDLS, CDR2 YYNGEE, per germline. The V end was cut by 2 bases, the J end by 2 bases, with 11 bases between. Here the CDR3 DNA reads TGTGCCAGCAGCGTTCTGGACACCGCCTACGAGCAGTACTTC. The encoded protein is CASSVLDTAYEQYF.

This sequence joins TRBV18 and TRBJ1-1; 8 bases match TRBD1. J gave up 3 bases and V 2 bases, and 2 bases lay outside the gene matches. This CDR3 is 14 amino acids long. Germline V CDR1 and CDR2: KGHSH, LQKENI. The CDR3 DNA is TGTGCCAGCTCACCAGAGACAGGGGACACTGAAGCTTTCTTT. Its protein is CASSPETGDTEAFF.

This clonotype has ten or more counts. The chain recombines TRBV21-1 with TRBJ1-5. TRBV21-1 is a pseudogene. The CDR3 consists of 14 residues. In nucleotides, the CDR3 is TGTGCCAGCAGCAACGACGGCATCAATAATCCCCAGCATTTT. This translates into CASSNDGINNPQHF.

This clonotype has at least ten counts. The V call is TRBV6-5, the J call TRBJ2-3; 9 nucleotides line up with TRBD2. With V trimmed by 3 bases and J by 5 bases, 6 bases remained unmatched. Germline V gene lookup returns CDR1 MNHEY and CDR2 SVGAGI. The CDR3 totals 15 residues. CDR3 amino acids: CASSYGGGAGDTQYF. The CDR3 coding sequence is TGTGCCAGCAGTTATGGCGGGGGGGCAGGAGATACGCAGTATTTT.

This clonotype was detected a few times. This rearrangement joins TRBV20-1 to TRBJ2-7; D gene unclear. CDR1 is DFQATT and CDR2 is SNEGSKA in the germline V gene (reference sequence). The CDR3 runs 13 residues. Trimming removed 6 bases at V and 6 bases at J, with 18 bases between. The CDR3 DNA reads as TGCAGTGCCGCCCACCCCCGTCCCCCCGAGCAGTACTTC. It translates to CSAAHPRPPEQYF.

In this sample, this clonotype turned up a few times. Relative to the germline gene, one junction end is altered; a read error may explain this. CDR3 nucleotides: TGTGCCAGCAGTTTATGGACTAGCGGCGGCACCGAGGAGCTGTTTTTT. Translated: CASSLWTSGGTEELFF. The V gene is TRBV27, the J gene TRBJ2-2; 10 bases align to TRBD2. The CDR3 has 16 amino acids. The V gene's germline CDR1 is MNHEY and CDR2 SMNVEV (reference sequence).

This clonotype was seen many times. This sequence joins TRBV7-9 and TRBJ2-3; the match to TRBD2 covers 9 bases. With V trimmed by 4 bases and J by 1 base, 3 bases remained unmatched. Per the germline V gene, CDR1 is SEHNR and CDR2 is FQNEAQ (reference sequence). CDR3 size: 15 residues. Written as DNA, the CDR3 is TGTGCCAGCAGCTCCATAGCGGGGGGCACAGATACGCAGTATTTT. Residues: CASSSIAGGTDTQYF.

The genes are TRBV18 and TRBJ2-7; D call uncertain. This CDR3 contains 14 residues. Per the germline V gene, CDR1 is KGHSH and CDR2 is LQKENI. Between the trimmed V and J ends, which lost 3 bases and 3 bases, there was a span of 12 bases. The DNA of the CDR3 is TGTGCCAGCTCACCCCCCACTACCAACTACGAGCAGTACTTC. Amino acid sequence: CASSPPTTNYEQYF.

The chain employs TRBV20-1 and TRBJ2-1; tentatively, D is TRBD1 (6 bases). Germline loops: CDR1 DFQATT, CDR2 SNEGSKA (reference sequence). The CDR3 is 15 residues long. The V end was cut by 2 bases, the J end by 4 bases, with 15 bases between. Written as DNA, the CDR3 is TGCAGTGCTAGATTACCCGAGACAGGTTACAATGAGCAGTTCTTC. Amino acid sequence: CSARLPETGYNEQFF.

This chain uses TRBV6-5 with TRBJ1-5, with 8 bases matching TRBD1. After removal of 6 bases from V and 3 bases from J, the junction contained 4 bases not matched to a gene. Germline CDR1 reads MNHEY; CDR2 reads SVGAGI. The CDR3 length is 14 residues. CDR3 protein: CASSPDRVNQPQHF. CDR3 coding DNA: TGTGCCAGCAGCCCGGACAGGGTCAATCAGCCCCAGCATTTT.

This clonotype occurred many times. This rearrangement joins TRBV20-1 to TRBJ1-5, with D perhaps TRBD1 (5 bases). Trimming removed 2 bases at V and 4 bases at J, with 12 bases between. Germline V CDR1 and CDR2: DFQATT, SNEGSKA (reference sequence). The CDR3 sequence is 14 residues long. The CDR3 DNA follows: TGCAGTGCTAGACGAGGGACCGATAATCAGCCCCAGCATTTT. Translating gives CSARRGTDNQPQHF.

This clonotype was picked up a small number of times. The rearrangement uses TRBV27 and TRBJ1-1; D is ambiguous. Trimming stripped 5 bases from V and 0 bases from J, with 16 bases between. CDR1 and CDR2 (germline): MNHEY, SMNVEV (reference sequence). The CDR3 loop spans 16 amino acids. For the CDR3, the DNA is TGTGCCAGCAGTCGCCCCGGCGGGCCCATGAACACTGAAGCTTTCTTT. Its translation is CASSRPGGPMNTEAFF.

This clonotype was observed at least ten times. V is TRBV5-1 and J is TRBJ2-1; 8 bases align to TRBD1. This CDR3 contains 16 residues. Per germline, CDR1 SGHRS and CDR2 YFSETQ. J was trimmed by 5 bases and V by 2 bases; bases with no gene match: 9. The CDR3 sequence: CASSFPGGGRDNEQFF. Here the CDR3 DNA reads TGCGCCAGCAGCTTTCCAGGGGGCGGTCGGGACAATGAGCAGTTCTTC.